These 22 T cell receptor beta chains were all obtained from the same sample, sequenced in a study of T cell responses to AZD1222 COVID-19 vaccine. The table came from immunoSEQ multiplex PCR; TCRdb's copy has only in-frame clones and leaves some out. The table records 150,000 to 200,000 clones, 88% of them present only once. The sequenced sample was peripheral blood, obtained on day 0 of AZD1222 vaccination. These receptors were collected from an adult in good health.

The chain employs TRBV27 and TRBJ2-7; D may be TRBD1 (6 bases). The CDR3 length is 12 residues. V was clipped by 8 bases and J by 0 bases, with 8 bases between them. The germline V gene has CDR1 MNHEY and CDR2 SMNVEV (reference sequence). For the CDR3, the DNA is TGTGCCAGCCGGGACAACTCCTACGAGCAGTACTTC. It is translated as CASRDNSYEQYF.

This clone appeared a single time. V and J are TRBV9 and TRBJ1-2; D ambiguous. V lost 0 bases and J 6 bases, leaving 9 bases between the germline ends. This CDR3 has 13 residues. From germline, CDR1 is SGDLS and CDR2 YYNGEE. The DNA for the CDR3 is TGTGCCAGCAGCGTAGATGTACGTAATGGCTACACCTTC. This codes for CASSVDVRNGYTF.

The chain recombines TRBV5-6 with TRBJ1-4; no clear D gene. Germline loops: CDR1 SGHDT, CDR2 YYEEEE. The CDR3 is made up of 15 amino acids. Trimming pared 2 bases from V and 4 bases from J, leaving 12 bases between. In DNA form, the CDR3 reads TGTGCCAGCAGCTTCATGGGTGGTAATAATGAAAAACTGTTTTTT. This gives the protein CASSFMGGNNEKLFF.

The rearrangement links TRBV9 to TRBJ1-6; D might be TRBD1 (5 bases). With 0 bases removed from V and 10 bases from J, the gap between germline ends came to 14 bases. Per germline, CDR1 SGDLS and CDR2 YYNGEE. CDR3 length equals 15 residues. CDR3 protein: CASSVDTPDTSPLHF. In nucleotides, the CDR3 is TGTGCCAGCAGCGTAGATACCCCGGACACCTCACCCCTCCACTTT.

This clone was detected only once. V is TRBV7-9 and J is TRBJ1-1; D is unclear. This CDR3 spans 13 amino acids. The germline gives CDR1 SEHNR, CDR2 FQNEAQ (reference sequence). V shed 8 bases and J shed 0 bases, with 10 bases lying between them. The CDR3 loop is CASGGRLNTEAFF. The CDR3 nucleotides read TGTGCCAGCGGCGGACGGCTGAACACTGAAGCTTTCTTT.

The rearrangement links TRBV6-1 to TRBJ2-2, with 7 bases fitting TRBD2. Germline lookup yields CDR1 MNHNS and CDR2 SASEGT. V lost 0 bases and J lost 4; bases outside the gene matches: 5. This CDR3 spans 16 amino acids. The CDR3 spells CASSEAAGDLTGELFF. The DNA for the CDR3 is TGTGCCAGCAGTGAAGCCGCGGGGGACCTCACCGGGGAGCTGTTTTTT.

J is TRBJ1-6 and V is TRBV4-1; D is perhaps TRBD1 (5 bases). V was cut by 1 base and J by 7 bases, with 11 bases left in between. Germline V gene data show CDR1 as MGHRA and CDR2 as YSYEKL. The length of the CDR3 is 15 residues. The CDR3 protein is CASSQVEPGNSPLHF. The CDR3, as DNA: TGCGCCAGCAGCCAAGTTGAACCAGGGAATTCACCCCTCCACTTT.

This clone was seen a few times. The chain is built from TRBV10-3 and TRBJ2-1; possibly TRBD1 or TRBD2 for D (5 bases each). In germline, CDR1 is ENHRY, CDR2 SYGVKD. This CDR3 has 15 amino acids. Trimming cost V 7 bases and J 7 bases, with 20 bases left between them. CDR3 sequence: CAITPEGLGANEQFF. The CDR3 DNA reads TGTGCCATCACGCCCGAGGGGCTAGGGGCGAATGAGCAGTTCTTC.

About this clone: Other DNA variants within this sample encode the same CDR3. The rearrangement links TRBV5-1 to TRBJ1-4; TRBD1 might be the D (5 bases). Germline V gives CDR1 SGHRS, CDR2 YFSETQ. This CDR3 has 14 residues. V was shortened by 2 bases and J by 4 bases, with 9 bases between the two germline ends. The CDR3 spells CASSLGDSNEKLFF. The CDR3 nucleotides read TGCGCCAGCAGCTTAGGCGACAGTAATGAAAAACTGTTTTTT.

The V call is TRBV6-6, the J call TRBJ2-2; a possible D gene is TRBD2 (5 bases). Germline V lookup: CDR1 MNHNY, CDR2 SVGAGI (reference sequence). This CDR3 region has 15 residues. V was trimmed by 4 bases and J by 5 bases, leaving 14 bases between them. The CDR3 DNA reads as TGTGCCAGCAGTTCCCGTGGAGGTGCGACCGGGGAGCTGTTTTTT. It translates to CASSSRGGATGELFF.

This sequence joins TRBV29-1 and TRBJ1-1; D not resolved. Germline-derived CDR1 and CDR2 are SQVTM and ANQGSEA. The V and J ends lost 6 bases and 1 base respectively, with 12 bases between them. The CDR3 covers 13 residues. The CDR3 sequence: CSVLPGANTEAFF. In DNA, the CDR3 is TGCAGCGTCCTGCCGGGCGCGAACACTGAAGCTTTCTTT. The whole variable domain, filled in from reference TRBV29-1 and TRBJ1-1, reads SAVISQKPSRDICQRGTSLTIQCQVDSQVTMMFWYRQQPGQSLTLIATANQGSEATYESGFVIDKFPISRPNLTFSTLTVSNMSPEDSSIYLCSVLPGANTEAFFGQGTRLTVV.

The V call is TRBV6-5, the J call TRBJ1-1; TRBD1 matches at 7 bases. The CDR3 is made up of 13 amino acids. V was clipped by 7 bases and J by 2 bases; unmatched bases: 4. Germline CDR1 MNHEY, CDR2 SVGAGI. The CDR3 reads CASNGQVNTEAFF. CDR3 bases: TGTGCCAGCAACGGACAGGTCAACACTGAAGCTTTCTTT.

CDR3 in amino acids: CASSFTRISSTDTQYF. CDR3 in DNA: TGTGCCAGCAGTTTTACACGGATTTCTAGCACAGATACGCAGTATTTT. The chain has TRBV28 and TRBJ2-3; D is ambiguous. The CDR3 has 16 amino acids. Per the germline V gene, CDR1 is MDHEN and CDR2 is SYDVKM. V dropped 3 bases and J dropped 0 bases, with 13 bases sitting between them.

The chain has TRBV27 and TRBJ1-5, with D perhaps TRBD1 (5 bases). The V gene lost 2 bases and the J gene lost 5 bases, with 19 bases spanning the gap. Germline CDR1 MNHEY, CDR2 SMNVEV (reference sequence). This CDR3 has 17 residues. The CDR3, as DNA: TGTGCCAGCAGTTTAGGGATGAGGGGTCCTCGGCATCAGCCCCAGCATTTT. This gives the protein CASSLGMRGPRHQPQHF.

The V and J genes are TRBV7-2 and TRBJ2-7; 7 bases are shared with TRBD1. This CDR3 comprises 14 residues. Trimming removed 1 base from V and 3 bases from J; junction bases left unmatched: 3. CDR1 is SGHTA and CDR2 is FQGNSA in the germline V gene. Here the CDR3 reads CASSLGQGFYEQYF. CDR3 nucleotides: TGTGCCAGCAGCTTAGGACAGGGATTCTACGAGCAGTACTTC.

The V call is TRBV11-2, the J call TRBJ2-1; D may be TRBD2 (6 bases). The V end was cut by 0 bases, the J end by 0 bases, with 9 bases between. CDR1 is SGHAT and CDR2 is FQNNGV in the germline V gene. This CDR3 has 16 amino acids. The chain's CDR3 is CASSLEGGGSYNEQFF. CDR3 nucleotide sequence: TGTGCCAGCAGCTTAGAGGGGGGTGGCTCCTACAATGAGCAGTTCTTC.

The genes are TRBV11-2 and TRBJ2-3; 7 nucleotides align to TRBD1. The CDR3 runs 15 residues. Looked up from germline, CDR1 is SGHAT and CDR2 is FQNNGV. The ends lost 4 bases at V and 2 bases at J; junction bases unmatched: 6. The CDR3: CASSSPGTVTDTQYF. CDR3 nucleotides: TGTGCCAGCAGCTCACCCGGGACAGTCACAGATACGCAGTATTTT.

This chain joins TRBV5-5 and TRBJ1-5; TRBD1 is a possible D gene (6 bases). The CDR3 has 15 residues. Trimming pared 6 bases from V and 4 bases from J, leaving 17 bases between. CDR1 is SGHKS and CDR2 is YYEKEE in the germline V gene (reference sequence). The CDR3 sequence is CASTPLGTGNQPQHF. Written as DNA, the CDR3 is TGTGCCAGCACCCCTCTCGGTACAGGGAATCAGCCCCAGCATTTT.

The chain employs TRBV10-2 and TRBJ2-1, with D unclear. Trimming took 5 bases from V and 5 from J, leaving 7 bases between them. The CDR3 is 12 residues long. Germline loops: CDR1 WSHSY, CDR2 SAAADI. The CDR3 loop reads CASSYVNNEQFF. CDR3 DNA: TGCGCCAGCAGTTACGTTAACAATGAGCAGTTCTTC.

The CDR3 reads CASTRQLGSDEQYF. Here the CDR3 DNA reads TGTGCCAGCACCCGACAACTCGGGTCCGACGAGCAGTACTTC. The V gene is TRBV6-5, the J gene TRBJ2-7; D gene ambiguous. V lost 7 bases to trimming and J lost 5 bases, with 18 bases between them. The germline V gene encodes CDR1 MNHEY and CDR2 SVGAGI. This CDR3 region has 14 residues.

The CDR3 loop is CASSLVGTGVYEQYF. The CDR3, as DNA: TGTGCCAGCAGCTTAGTAGGGACAGGGGTCTACGAGCAGTACTTC. V gene TRBV7-2 combines with J gene TRBJ2-7; 10 nucleotides align to TRBD1. This CDR3 is built from 15 residues. Germline-derived CDR1 and CDR2 are SGHTA and FQGNSA. V lost 1 base to trimming and J lost 3 bases; unmatched junction nucleotides: 3. Supplemented by reference TRBV7-2 and TRBJ2-7, the full variable domain reads GAGVSQSPSNKVTEKGKDVELRCDPISGHTALYWYRQSLGQGLEFLIYFQGNSAPDKSGLPSDRFSAERTGGSVSTLTIQRTQQEDSAVYLCASSLVGTGVYEQYFGPGTRLTVT.

CDR3 DNA sequence: TGTGCCAGCAGCCAATCCCTTGATGAGCAGTTCTTC. It specifies CASSQSLDEQFF. The rearrangement links TRBV16 to TRBJ2-1, with D uncertain. Trimming stripped 0 bases from V and 8 bases from J, with 5 bases between. Per the germline V gene, CDR1 is KGHSY and CDR2 is FQNENV. The CDR3 length is 12 residues.